Below, 21 T cell receptor beta chains from the same sample are listed, as sequenced in a study of CXCR3-negative and CXCR3-positive naive CD8 T cells. Their antigens are not known. The TRB cDNA libraries were prepared by 5' RACE with UMI labels. TCRdb reprocessed the 5' RACE reads, with one entry per CDR3 protein and no DNA. Its table lists tens of thousands of distinct CDR3 sequences. Study-wide results and limits: Hydrophobicity of TRB CDR3s was greater in CXCR3-positive naive cells than in CXCR3-negative naive cells.

The sequencing input was naive CXCR3+ CD8+ T cells from blood. Subset in this sample: CD45RO-CCR7+CD27+CD95- naive CD8+ T cells expressing CXCR3 (TNR3+). The receptor source for this set is a human donor in good health. Some clones in this sample may be carry-over from other donors' samples.

V gene TRBV29-1 combines with J gene TRBJ2-5; the D gene TCRdb calls, TRBD1, cannot be checked with no DNA. Germline loops: CDR1 SQVTM, CDR2 ANQGSEA. The CDR3 has 15 residues. CDR3 sequence: CSVDKLLGGQETQYF. The full variable domain, completed using reference TRBV29-1 and TRBJ2-5, is SAVISQKPSRDICQRGTSLTIQCQVDSQVTMMFWYRQQPGQSLTLIATANQGSEATYESGFVIDKFPISRPNLTFSTLTVSNMSPEDSSIYLCSVDKLLGGQETQYFGPGTRLLVL.

The V call is TRBV28, the J call TRBJ1-5. This CDR3 is 14 amino acids long. Germline-derived CDR1 and CDR2 are MDHEN and SYDVKM. CDR3 loop: CASSLQGGRQPQHF.

V usage is TRBV4-1 and J usage is TRBJ1-1. From germline, CDR1 is MGHRA and CDR2 YSYEKL. The CDR3 runs to 13 residues. The CDR3 is CASKSREDTEAFF.

The V and J genes are TRBV19 and TRBJ2-1. Germline V gene data show CDR1 as LNHDA and CDR2 as SQIVND (reference sequence). The CDR3 length is 14 residues. CDR3 loop: CASSISTAYNEQFF.

V is TRBV19 and J is TRBJ2-2; TCRdb returns TRBD1, unconfirmable since there is no DNA. Per germline, CDR1 LNHDA and CDR2 SQIVND (reference sequence). The CDR3 runs to 13 residues. CDR3 in amino acids: CASRGGGPGELFF.

The V gene is TRBV28, the J gene TRBJ1-5; the TCRdb call, TRBD1, lacks DNA for checking. Germline lookup yields CDR1 MDHEN and CDR2 SYDVKM. CDR3 length equals 15 residues. The CDR3 spells CASSFRTGGDQPQHF.

This CDR3 is CSARDGGGDYNEQFF. The chain couples TRBV20-1 to TRBJ2-1; TCRdb selects TRBD1, and the lack of DNA leaves this call unchecked. There are 15 residues in the CDR3. Looked up from germline, CDR1 is DFQATT and CDR2 is SNEGSKA (reference sequence).

This sequence joins TRBV20-1 and TRBJ2-2; checking the TCRdb D call of TRBD1 is not possible without DNA. This CDR3 contains 13 residues. Germline loops: CDR1 DFQATT, CDR2 SNEGSKA (reference sequence). The CDR3 spells CSAGQEAAGELFF.

The genes are TRBV20-1 and TRBJ2-7; TCRdb returns TRBD2, unconfirmable since there is no DNA. Germline CDR1 is DFQATT and CDR2 is SNEGSKA (reference sequence). The CDR3 contains 16 residues. CDR3 region: CSARESGGPFSYEQYF.

The chain is built from TRBV7-9 and TRBJ2-5; TCRdb's D call, TRBD1, is unchecked because there is no DNA. Germline lookup yields CDR1 SEHNR and CDR2 FQNEAQ (reference sequence). This CDR3 has 13 amino acids. CDR3 residues: CASHAGQQETQYF.

The V and J genes are TRBV4-3 and TRBJ1-1. The CDR3 loop spans 16 amino acids. The germline CDR1 and CDR2 sequences are LGHNA and YSLEER. CDR3 sequence: CASSQDRVTWDTEAFF.

V gene TRBV6-5 combines with J gene TRBJ2-7; the D call from TCRdb, TRBD1, cannot be confirmed without DNA. The CDR3 consists of 14 residues. The germline gives CDR1 MNHEY, CDR2 SVGAGI. The CDR3 loop is CASTKGGARYEQYF.

The chain joins TRBV5-5 to TRBJ2-1; TCRdb indicates TRBD1, and absent DNA this call remains unverified. Per germline, CDR1 SGHKS and CDR2 YYEKEE (reference sequence). This CDR3 spans 13 amino acids. The CDR3 here is CASSWDRGDEQFF.

The rearrangement joins TRBV28 to TRBJ2-1. CDR1 and CDR2 (germline): MDHEN, SYDVKM. There are 12 residues in the CDR3. The CDR3 reads CASSWGYNEQFF.

This sequence joins TRBV20-1 and TRBJ2-1; TCRdb returns TRBD1, unconfirmable since there is no DNA. Germline V gene lookup returns CDR1 DFQATT and CDR2 SNEGSKA (reference sequence). CDR3 length equals 18 residues. CDR3: CSALLGAPLHASYNEQFF.

The CDR3 spells CASSYDGDTEAFF. V gene TRBV6-5 combines with J gene TRBJ1-1. This CDR3 is 13 amino acids long. Germline V lookup: CDR1 MNHEY, CDR2 SVGAGI.

The J gene is TRBJ2-7, the V gene TRBV27; TCRdb outputs TRBD1, but without DNA this stays unchecked. The CDR3 is 13 amino acids. From germline, CDR1 is MNHEY and CDR2 SMNVEV (reference sequence). CDR3 protein: CASSSPLSYEQYF.

This rearrangement joins TRBV3-1 to TRBJ2-7; TCRdb selects TRBD1, and the lack of DNA leaves this call unchecked. The CDR3 is 14 residues long. Per germline, CDR1 LGHDT and CDR2 YNNKEL (reference sequence). This chain's CDR3 is CASSRDRVAYEQYF.

The genes are TRBV29-1 and TRBJ2-7; there is no DNA to check the TCRdb D call of TRBD2. The CDR3 is 14 residues long. Germline CDR1 SQVTM, CDR2 ANQGSEA. CDR3 loop: CSVCSGPDRYEQYF.

This chain joins TRBV11-2 and TRBJ2-5. Germline V gives CDR1 SGHAT, CDR2 FQNNGV. This CDR3 is 12 amino acids long. This chain's CDR3 is CASSYPDETQYF.

The chain is built from TRBV20-1 and TRBJ2-7; TCRdb's D gene call, TRBD2, goes unchecked for lack of DNA. The CDR3 has 12 residues. CDR1 and CDR2 (germline): DFQATT, SNEGSKA (reference sequence). The CDR3 loop reads CSIGDSTYEQYF.